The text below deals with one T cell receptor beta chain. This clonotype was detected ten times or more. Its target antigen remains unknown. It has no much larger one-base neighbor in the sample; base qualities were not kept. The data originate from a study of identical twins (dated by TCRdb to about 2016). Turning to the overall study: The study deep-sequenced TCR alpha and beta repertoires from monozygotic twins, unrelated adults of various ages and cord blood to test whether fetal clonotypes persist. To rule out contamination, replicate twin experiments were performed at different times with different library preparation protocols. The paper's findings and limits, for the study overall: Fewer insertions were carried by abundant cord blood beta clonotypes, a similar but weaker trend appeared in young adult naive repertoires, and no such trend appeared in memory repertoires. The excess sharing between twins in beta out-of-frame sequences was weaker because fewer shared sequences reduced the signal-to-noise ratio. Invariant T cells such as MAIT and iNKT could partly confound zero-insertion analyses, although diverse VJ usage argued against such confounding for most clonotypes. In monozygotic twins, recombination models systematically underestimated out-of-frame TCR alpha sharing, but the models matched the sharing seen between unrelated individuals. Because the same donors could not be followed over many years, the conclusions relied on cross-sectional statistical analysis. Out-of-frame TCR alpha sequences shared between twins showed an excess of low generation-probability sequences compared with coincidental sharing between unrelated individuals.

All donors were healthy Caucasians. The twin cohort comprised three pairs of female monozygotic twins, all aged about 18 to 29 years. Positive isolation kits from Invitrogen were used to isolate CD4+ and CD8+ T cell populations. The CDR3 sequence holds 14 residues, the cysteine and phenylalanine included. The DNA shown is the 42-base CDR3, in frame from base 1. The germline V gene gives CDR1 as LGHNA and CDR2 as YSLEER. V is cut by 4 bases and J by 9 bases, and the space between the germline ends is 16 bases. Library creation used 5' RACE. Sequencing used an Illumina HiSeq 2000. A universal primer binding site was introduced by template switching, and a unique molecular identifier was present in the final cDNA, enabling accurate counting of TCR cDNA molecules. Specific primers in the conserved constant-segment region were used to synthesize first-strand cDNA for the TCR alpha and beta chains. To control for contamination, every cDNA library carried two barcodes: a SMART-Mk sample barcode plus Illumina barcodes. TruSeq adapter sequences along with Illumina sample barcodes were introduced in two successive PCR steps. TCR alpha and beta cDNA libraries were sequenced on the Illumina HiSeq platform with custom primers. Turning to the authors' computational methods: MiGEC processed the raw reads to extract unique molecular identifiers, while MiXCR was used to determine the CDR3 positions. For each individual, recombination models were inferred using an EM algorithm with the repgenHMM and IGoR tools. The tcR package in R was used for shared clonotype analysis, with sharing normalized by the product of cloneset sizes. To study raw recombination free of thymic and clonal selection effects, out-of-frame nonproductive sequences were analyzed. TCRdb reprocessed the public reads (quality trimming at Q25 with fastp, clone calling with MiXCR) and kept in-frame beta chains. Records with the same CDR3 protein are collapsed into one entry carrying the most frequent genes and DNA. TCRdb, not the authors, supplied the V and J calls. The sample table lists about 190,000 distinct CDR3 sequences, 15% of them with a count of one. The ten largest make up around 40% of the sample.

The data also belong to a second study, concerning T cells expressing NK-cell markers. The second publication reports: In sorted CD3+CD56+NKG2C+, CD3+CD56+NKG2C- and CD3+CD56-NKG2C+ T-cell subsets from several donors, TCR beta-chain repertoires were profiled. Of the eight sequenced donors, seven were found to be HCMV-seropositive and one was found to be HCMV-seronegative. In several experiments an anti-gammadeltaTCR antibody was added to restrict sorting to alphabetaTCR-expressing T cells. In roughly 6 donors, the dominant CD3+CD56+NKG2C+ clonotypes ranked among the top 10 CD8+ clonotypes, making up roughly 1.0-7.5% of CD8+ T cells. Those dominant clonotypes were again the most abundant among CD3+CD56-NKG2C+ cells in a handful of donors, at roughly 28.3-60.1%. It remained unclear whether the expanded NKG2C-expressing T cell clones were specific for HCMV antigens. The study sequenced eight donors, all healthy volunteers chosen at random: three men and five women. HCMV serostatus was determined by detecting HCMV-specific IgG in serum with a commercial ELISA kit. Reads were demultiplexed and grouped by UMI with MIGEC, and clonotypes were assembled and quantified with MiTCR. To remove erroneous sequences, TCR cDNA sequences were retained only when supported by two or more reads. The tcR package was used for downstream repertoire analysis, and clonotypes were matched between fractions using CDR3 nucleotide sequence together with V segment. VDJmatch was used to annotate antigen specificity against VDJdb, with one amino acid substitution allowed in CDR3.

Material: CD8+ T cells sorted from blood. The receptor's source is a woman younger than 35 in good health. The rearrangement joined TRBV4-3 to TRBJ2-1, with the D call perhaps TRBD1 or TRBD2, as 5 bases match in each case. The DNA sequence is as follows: TGCGCCAGCAGCCTTAATCCAAATGGGGGTGAGCAGTTCTTC. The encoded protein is CASSLNPNGGEQFF.